The 2 T cell receptor beta chains below all came from one sample that was sequenced in a study of blood T cell repertoires in COVID-19. Assay: immunoSEQ multiplex PCR; the TCRdb copy retains only in-frame clones and omits some. The sample has approximately 260,000 clones, 70% to 85% seen once. The sequenced material came from peripheral blood. These receptors were obtained from a woman older than 75 with active or convalescent COVID-19.

This chain uses TRBV5-1 with TRBJ1-1, with a possible D match to TRBD1 (6 bases). Germline assignment: CDR1 SGHRS and CDR2 YFSETQ. The CDR3 has 16 amino acids. V was clipped by 0 bases and J by 4 bases, with 16 bases between them. CDR3: CASSLAPGAVSTEAFF. The CDR3, as DNA: TGCGCCAGCAGCTTGGCTCCAGGGGCGGTTTCCACTGAAGCTTTCTTT.

The V gene is TRBV6-5, the J gene TRBJ1-1, with D tentatively TRBD1 (5 bases). The CDR3 runs 15 residues. The V gene's germline CDR1 is MNHEY and CDR2 SVGAGI. V lost 7 bases, J lost 1 base, and 16 bases lay in between. CDR3: CASTLLGLTNTEAFF. CDR3 nucleotides: TGTGCCAGCACCCTCTTGGGACTGACGAACACTGAAGCTTTCTTT.